This T cell receptor beta chain was captured in a study of T cells in localized non-small cell lung cancer. Note on this clone: The antigen remains undetermined.

Regarding the study as a whole: For the top 100 tumor clones, a median about 62 also appeared in adjacent lung. Overall survival was longer when the density of T cells in the blood was higher. Clonality peaked in uninvolved adjacent lung rather than tumor.

Repertoires were generated with immunoSEQ multiplex PCR, while TCRdb's copy carries only in-frame clones and drops some. The table includes over 25,000 clones, about 90% detected once. CDR1 and CDR2 (germline): SNHLY, FYNNEI. The CDR3 is 13 residues long. Losses at the gene ends were 1 base for V and 5 bases for J; bases not matched to a gene: 1. The receptor was derived from a woman aged 40 to 75 with stage I lung adenocarcinoma. The source material was peripheral blood, sampled before any cancer treatment. V usage is TRBV2 and J usage is TRBJ2-5; 7 bases are a match to TRBD2. The CDR3 loop reads CASSEEGGETQYF. The CDR3 coding sequence is TGTGCCAGCAGTGAAGAGGGAGGGGAGACCCAGTACTTC.